This is a list of T cell receptor beta chains from one sample in a study of cytomegalovirus exposure and HLA in healthy donors. Using immunoSEQ multiplex PCR, the repertoire was profiled, and TCRdb retains in-frame clones only, with some absent. The table has under 150,000 clones, 55% to 80% seen once. The sequencing input was PBMCs. The receptors originated from a woman in her thirties or forties in good health and CMV-seronegative. CDR3s include the opening cysteine and the closing phenylalanine or tryptophan. The D gene is left open where the match is weak. Some rows have no size entry. The others give once, few or many, or a class for an expanded clone.

>TRBV19|13|-|TRBJ1-4|-
CASHGLTNEKLFF
TGTGCCAGTCATGGGCTAACTAATGAAAAACTGTTTTTT
>TRBV4-2|16|-|TRBJ2-3|-
CASSLKLAARTDTQYF
TGTGCCAGCAGCCTCAAGCTCGCGGCCCGCACAGATACGCAGTATTTT
>TRBV11-2|19|-|TRBJ2-3|few
CASSRKGGGRSWSTDTQYF
TGTGCCAGCAGCCGGAAGGGGGGGGGCCGATCCTGGAGCACAGATACGCAGTATTTT
>TRBV19|16|-|TRBJ2-2|-
CASSLRAGPSTGELFF
TGTGCCAGTAGTCTTCGGGCGGGGCCAAGCACCGGGGAGCTGTTTTTT
>TRBV18|14|-|TRBJ2-7|-
CASSPFGGAGEQYF
TGTGCCAGCTCACCTTTTGGAGGGGCGGGCGAGCAGTACTTC
>TRBV7-9|15|-|TRBJ1-2|few
CASSTYRDSNYGYTF
TGTGCCAGCAGCACCTACAGGGATTCGAACTATGGCTACACCTTC
>TRBV10-3|17|-|TRBJ1-1|few
CAISEAWSLNLNTEAFF
TGTGCCATCAGTGAGGCCTGGTCACTGAATCTGAACACTGAAGCTTTCTTT
>TRBV19|16|-|TRBJ2-3|once
CASSCRSVSSTDTQYF
TGTGCCAGTAGTTGCCGCTCGGTCTCTAGCACAGATACGCAGTATTTT
>TRBV4-1|15|-|TRBJ2-1|-
CASSLGGPSYNEQFF
TGCGCCAGCAGCCTCGGGGGACCCTCCTACAATGAGCAGTTCTTC
>TRBV2|15|-|TRBJ1-5|-
CASSPSGSSNQPQHF
TGTGCCAGCAGTCCCTCCGGGAGTAGCAATCAGCCCCAGCATTTT
>TRBV5-1|14|TRBD1|TRBJ2-1|-
CASTDRVSYNEQFF
TGCGCCAGCACCGACAGGGTCTCCTACAATGAGCAGTTCTTC
>TRBV6-4|14|-|TRBJ1-5|-
CASSEAGGGQPQHF
TGTGCCAGCAGTGAGGCGGGCGGGGGACAGCCCCAGCATTTT
>TRBV27|11|-|TRBJ2-3|-
CASSFSDTQYF
TGTGCCAGCAGTTTCTCGGATACGCAGTATTTT
>TRBV29-1|15|TRBD1|TRBJ2-7|-
CSVAGTRGKTYEQYF
TGCAGCGTAGCCGGGACCAGGGGGAAGACCTACGAGCAGTACTTC
>TRBV10-3|16|-|TRBJ1-1|few
CAIRSGDPGENTEAFF
TGTGCCATCAGATCGGGGGACCCGGGGGAGAACACTGAAGCTTTCTTT
>TRBV6-5|14|-|TRBJ2-5|-
CASRQGQLQETQYF
TGTGCCAGCAGACAGGGACAACTCCAAGAGACCCAGTACTTC
>TRBV5-1|17|TRBD2|TRBJ2-1|-
CASSQREGWGSYNEQFF
TGCGCCAGCAGCCAGAGGGAGGGGTGGGGCTCCTACAATGAGCAGTTCTTC
>TRBV2|13|-|TRBJ1-2|few
CASSEQKTYGYTF
TGTGCCAGCAGTGAACAGAAAACCTATGGCTACACCTTC
>TRBV10-3|12|-|TRBJ2-1|-
CAISASSNEQFF
TGTGCCATCAGTGCCTCTAGCAATGAGCAGTTCTTC
>TRBV6-5|15|TRBD1|TRBJ2-7|-
CASSFGRTGPYEQYF
TGTGCCAGCAGTTTTGGTAGGACAGGACCTTACGAGCAGTACTTC
>TRBV19|12|-|TRBJ1-1|-
CASSMGGTEAFF
TGTGCCAGTAGTATGGGGGGCACTGAAGCTTTCTTT
>TRBV27|16|TRBD2|TRBJ2-3|-
CASSLNSGGAADTQYF
TGTGCCAGCAGTTTAAATAGCGGGGGGGCCGCAGATACGCAGTATTTT
>TRBV11-2|16|TRBD1|TRBJ1-2|once
CASSHIGQGHFYGYTF
TGTGCCAGCAGCCACATAGGACAGGGGCATTTCTATGGCTACACCTTC
>TRBV7-9|13|-|TRBJ1-3|-
CASSHSSGNTIYF
TGTGCCAGCAGCCACAGCTCTGGAAACACCATATATTTT
>TRBV7-9|15|TRBD1|TRBJ2-2|few
CASRRDRFNTGELFF
TGTGCCAGCAGACGGGACAGGTTTAACACCGGGGAGCTGTTTTTT
>TRBV5-1|15|TRBD2|TRBJ2-1|few
CASSLELAGANEQFF
TGCGCCAGCAGCTTGGAGCTAGCGGGGGCCAATGAGCAGTTCTTC
>TRBV9|16|-|TRBJ1-4|-
CASSALPGATNEKLFF
TGTGCCAGCAGCGCCCTTCCAGGGGCAACTAATGAAAAACTGTTTTTT
>TRBV19|15|-|TRBJ1-5|-
CASSINPGLNQPQHF
TGTGCCAGTAGTATTAACCCAGGCCTCAATCAGCCCCAGCATTTT
>TRBV7-9|13|TRBD1|TRBJ1-4|-
CASSPGGNEKLFF
TGTGCCAGCAGCCCAGGGGGGAATGAAAAACTGTTTTTT
>TRBV14|14|TRBD1|TRBJ1-2|few
CASSPTGTGYGYTF
TGTGCCAGCAGCCCGACCGGGACAGGATATGGCTACACCTTC
>TRBV6-6|13|-|TRBJ1-6|-
CASSQGVNSPLHF
TGTGCCAGCAGCCAAGGGGTTAATTCACCCCTCCACTTT
>TRBV4-2|21|TRBD2|TRBJ2-2|-
CASSQALSGLAGGKNTGELFF
TGTGCCAGCAGCCAAGCATTATCGGGACTAGCGGGGGGGAAGAACACCGGGGAGCTGTTTTTT
>TRBV7-9|12|-|TRBJ1-4|-
CAVAHGNEKLFF
TGTGCGGTGGCACACGGGAATGAAAAACTGTTTTTT
>TRBV4-3|16|-|TRBJ1-6|-
CASSQTRSSYNSPLHF
TGCGCTAGCAGCCAGACCCGGAGCTCCTATAATTCACCCCTCCACTTT
>TRBV27|15|TRBD1|TRBJ1-6|-
CASSLSGTGTCHLHF
TGTGCCAGCAGTTTATCGGGGACAGGGACATGCCACCTCCACTTT
>TRBV29-1|12|-|TRBJ2-2|-
CSVDGGAGELFF
TGCAGCGTTGATGGCGGGGCCGGGGAGCTGTTTTTT
>TRBV27|13|TRBD1|TRBJ2-2|-
CASVTGVGGELFF
TGTGCCAGCGTTACAGGGGTCGGCGGGGAGCTGTTTTTT